This T cell receptor (beta chain) appears in the sequencing data of a study of tumor-infiltrating lymphocytes in primary liver carcinoma. Study background: Samples returned roughly 3.65 to 8 million productive TCRbeta reads each. Read depth did not differ significantly between tissue types.

This CDR3 is 18 amino acids long. V shed 7 bases and J shed 5 bases, with 26 bases lying between them. The germline V gene has CDR1 SGHAT and CDR2 FQNNGV. A constant-region primer served to make TCR beta cDNA from about 0.5 ug total RNA. Each TCR beta library was derived from three nested multiplex PCR rounds that employed slightly modified ARM-PCR. The first two PCR rounds used TRBV1-TRBV30 forward primers with a C-beta reverse primer, 10 cycles each. One entry per CDR3 protein, called by TCRdb with MiXCR from the multiplex PCR reads. The sample lists 150,000 to 200,000 distinct CDR3 sequences, approximately 80% occurring once. Taking 20-30 mg of unsorted bulk tissue, the authors co-extracted RNA and DNA. The patients had histopathologically diagnosed primary liver carcinoma, and their disease was treated by surgical resection.

The clonotype comes from a man aged 40-55 years with primary liver carcinoma and hepatitis B virus infection. Sequenced material: tumor tissue from primary liver carcinoma. This sequence joins TRBV11-2 and TRBJ2-2, with D perhaps TRBD2 (6 bases). CDR3 DNA: TGTGCCAGCATTATCACCGCTACATGGACGGCGGGGACCGGGGAGCTGTTTTTT. Its translation: CASIITATWTAGTGELFF. Full variable domain (rest looked up from reference TRBV11-2 and TRBJ2-2): EAGVAQSPRYKIIEKRQSVAFWCNPISGHATLYWYQQILGQGPKLLIQFQNNGVVDDSQLPKDRFSAERLKGVDSTLKIQPAKLEDSAVYLCASIITATWTAGTGELFFGEGSRLTVL.